These 23 T cell receptor beta chains were sequenced from one sample in a study of early T cells in non-severe SARS-CoV-2 infection (dated by TCRdb to the early 2020s). The library was made by 5' RACE. The instrument was a NextSeq 500. TCRdb handled the public reads itself, with Q25 trimming in fastp and clone calling in MiXCR, and kept productive beta chains. Each CDR3 protein appears once, grouped with its most common genes and DNA. The sample table contains approximately 30,000 distinct CDR3 sequences; only one count was recorded for roughly 6.6% of them. Approximately 2.7% of the sample goes to the ten largest clones. Sequencing was carried out using whole blood. These TCRs come from an adult who was a healthcare worker with PCR-confirmed SARS-CoV-2 infection or an uninfected control (not recorded which).

The V and J genes are TRBV7-2 and TRBJ1-1; TRBD1 matches at 9 bases. Germline CDR1 reads SGHTA; CDR2 reads FQGNSA. The junction had 4 bases not matched to a gene; V was cut back by 1 base and J by 1 base. The CDR3 loop spans 16 amino acids. The CDR3 DNA sequence: TGTGCCAGCAGCTTAGACTCGGACAGGGGGAACACTGAAGCTTTCTTT. Translating gives CASSLDSDRGNTEAFF.

This clonotype was detected many times. This chain links TRBV12-3 or TRBV12-4 with TRBJ2-7, with D possibly matching TRBD2 (6 bases). CDR3 length: 14 residues. Deletions cut 4 bases from V and 4 bases from J, with 14 bases between. CDR3 DNA sequence: TGTGCCAGCAGTTCGGCGCGGGACTTATACGAGCAGTACTTC. Translated: CASSSARDLYEQYF.

There are a few counts of this clonotype. The chain recombines TRBV24-1 with TRBJ2-5; possibly TRBD1 or TRBD2 for D (5 bases each). The V end was cut by 3 bases, the J end by 3 bases, with 10 bases between. Germline assignment: CDR1 KGHDR and CDR2 SFDVKD. The CDR3 runs 14 residues. The CDR3 region is CATSDGTQKETQYF. The CDR3 coding sequence is TGTGCCACCAGTGATGGGACGCAAAAAGAGACCCAGTACTTC.

This clonotype was detected ten times or more. The rearrangement joins TRBV6-5 to TRBJ2-7, with TRBD2 identical over 14 bases. Trimming took 6 bases from V and 4 from J; bases not matched to a gene: 11. The CDR3 is made up of 17 amino acids. Germline V gene data show CDR1 as MNHEY and CDR2 as SVGAGI. In DNA, the CDR3 is TGTGCCAGCAGGAGACTAGCGGGAGGGAGTAGGGCATACGAGCAGTACTTC. It codes for CASRRLAGGSRAYEQYF.

This clonotype has ten or more counts. The rearrangement uses TRBV5-1 and TRBJ1-2; 8 bases match TRBD1. The CDR3 spans 15 residues. Germline V CDR1 and CDR2: SGHRS, YFSETQ. V gave up 4 bases and J gave up 4 bases; unmatched junction bases: 9. DNA for the CDR3: TGCGCCAGCAGCGTGCAGGGGCAGGGGGCCTATGGCTACACCTTC. It is translated as CASSVQGQGAYGYTF.

This clonotype appeared many times. The rearrangement uses TRBV28 and TRBJ2-5, with 9 bases matching TRBD2. CDR1 and CDR2 (germline): MDHEN, SYDVKM. The CDR3 length is 15 residues. The trim removed 6 bases at V and 2 bases at J, leaving 7 bases unmatched. The CDR3 DNA reads TGTGCCAGCAGAGTAGCGGGAGAGGGGCAAGAGACCCAGTACTTC. Translated: CASRVAGEGQETQYF.

This clonotype is medium-sized within its sample. This rearrangement joins TRBV6-5 to TRBJ1-6; D not resolved. Germline V gene sequence: CDR1 MNHEY, CDR2 SVGAGI. Trimming removed 6 bases at V and 3 bases at J, with 15 bases between. The CDR3 extends over 16 amino acids. The CDR3 nucleotides are TGTGCCAGCAGCCCCTACGAAGGATACTATAATTCACCCCTCCACTTT. Translation: CASSPYEGYYNSPLHF.

At least ten counts were recorded for this clonotype. The rearrangement uses TRBV29-1 and TRBJ1-4; maybe TRBD1 (5 bases). Germline V gene sequence: CDR1 SQVTM, CDR2 ANQGSEA. Trimming pared 4 bases from V and 7 bases from J, leaving 16 bases between. The CDR3 contains 14 residues. In nucleotides, the CDR3 is TGCAGCGTTGGGTTGAGGGGCATTAGTGAAAAACTGTTTTTT. This sequence encodes CSVGLRGISEKLFF.

This clonotype appeared many times. The chain has TRBV28 and TRBJ2-3, with D perhaps TRBD1 (5 bases). Germline CDR1 reads MDHEN; CDR2 reads SYDVKM. This CDR3 is 15 amino acids long. The ends were cut back, 4 bases at V and 4 bases at J, with 15 bases in the middle. This CDR3 is CASSSLLRQSDTQYF. In DNA form, the CDR3 reads TGTGCCAGCAGTTCCCTCCTCCGACAGTCAGATACGCAGTATTTT.

The table lists this clonotype with many counts. This is likely a read error, given that the CDR3 carries no conserved phenylalanine or tryptophan at its end. Because the CDR3's place on the DNA is in doubt, the DNA is left out and the CDR3 is given as listed by TCRdb. The chain links TRBV28 to TRBJ2-5; no DNA check was done on the table's D call, TRBD2. Termini included, the CDR3 measures 14 amino acids. Germline V lookup: CDR1 MDHEN, CDR2 SYDVKM. The CDR3 protein is CASSPVGTSGRLYL.

This clonotype appeared many times. This chain connects TRBV11-2 to TRBJ2-1; the match to TRBD2 covers 7 bases. CDR1 SGHAT and CDR2 FQNNGV come from the germline V gene. The CDR3 contains 15 residues. Trimming at V came to 5 bases and at J to 9 bases, leaving 13 bases not matched to a gene. CDR3 sequence reads: CASSPSGGGDGEQFF. For the CDR3, the DNA is TGTGCCAGCAGCCCCTCGGGGGGAGGTGATGGTGAGCAGTTCTTC. Together with reference TRBV11-2 and TRBJ2-1, the CDR3 gives the full variable domain: EAGVAQSPRYKIIEKRQSVAFWCNPISGHATLYWYQQILGQGPKLLIQFQNNGVVDDSQLPKDRFSAERLKGVDSTLKIQPAKLEDSAVYLCASSPSGGGDGEQFFGPGTRLTVL.

The sample holds many counts of this clonotype. The chain recombines TRBV27 with TRBJ2-3; TRBD2 aligns across 9 bases. The V and J ends lost 6 bases and 5 bases, in that order; junction bases with no gene match: 9. The CDR3 is 15 residues long. Germline V gene sequence: CDR1 MNHEY, CDR2 SMNVEV (reference sequence). CDR3 sequence reads: CASRVWRGGGDTQYF. The CDR3, as DNA: TGTGCCAGCAGAGTCTGGCGGGGGGGAGGAGATACGCAGTATTTT.

This clonotype was seen at least ten times. The chain recombines TRBV20-1 with TRBJ1-1; 7 positions agree with TRBD1. V shed 6 bases, J shed 5 bases, and the junction held 6 bases outside the gene matches. From germline, CDR1 is DFQATT and CDR2 SNEGSKA (reference sequence). The CDR3 is 12 amino acids. The CDR3 nucleotides are TGCAGTGCGGGAGCAGGGGGAACTGAAGCTTTCTTT. Translation gives CSAGAGGTEAFF.

This clonotype has a count of ten or more. The chain couples TRBV11-2 to TRBJ2-5; 7 positions match TRBD1. The CDR3 consists of 15 residues. With V trimmed by 4 bases and J by 5 bases, 10 bases remained unmatched. Germline lookup yields CDR1 SGHAT and CDR2 FQNNGV. The CDR3 DNA sequence: TGTGCCAGCAGCTCCGTTAGACAGGGCTCCGAGACCCAGTACTTC. It encodes CASSSVRQGSETQYF.

This clonotype has a handful of counts. The rearrangement links TRBV4-3 to TRBJ2-3; 8 bases agree with TRBD2. Germline V lookup: CDR1 LGHNA, CDR2 YSLEER. The CDR3 is made up of 16 amino acids. V shed 1 base and J 2 bases; nucleotides not matched to a gene: 5. The DNA of the CDR3 is TGCGCCAGCAGCCAAGGATCTAGCGGGCTCACAGATACGCAGTATTTT. This sequence encodes CASSQGSSGLTDTQYF.

This clonotype was seen repeatedly, ten times or more. The V and J genes are TRBV12-3 or TRBV12-4 and TRBJ2-5, with no clear D. CDR3 size: 13 residues. Trimming left V 4 bases short and J 4 bases short, with 10 bases between. CDR3 sequence reads: CASSSDIRETQYF. CDR3 DNA sequence: TGTGCCAGCAGTTCGGATATACGAGAGACCCAGTACTTC.

This clonotype occurred many times. V gene TRBV20-1 combines with J gene TRBJ2-1; 10 nucleotides line up with TRBD2. CDR3 length equals 15 residues. V trimming: 6 bases; J trimming: 8 bases; junction bases outside the gene matches: 13. Germline V gene sequence: CDR1 DFQATT, CDR2 SNEGSKA (reference sequence). DNA of the CDR3: TGCAGTGCCCCGCACCCAGCGGGAGGGCCCCATGAGCAGTTCTTC. Its protein is CSAPHPAGGPHEQFF.

This clonotype was picked up many times. The chain links TRBV18 to TRBJ2-1, with D perhaps TRBD2 (6 bases). This CDR3 has 16 amino acids. From germline, CDR1 is KGHSH and CDR2 LQKENI. V lost 5 bases, J lost 3 bases, and 17 bases lay in between. For the CDR3, the DNA is TGTGCCAGCTCAGGGGGAGGTCGTCCTAACTACAATGAGCAGTTCTTC. Translation: CASSGGGRPNYNEQFF.

The chain uses TRBV29-1 and TRBJ2-2; D might be TRBD2 (5 bases). The CDR3 consists of 12 residues. Germline CDR1 SQVTM, CDR2 ANQGSEA. Trimming stripped 4 bases from V and 6 bases from J, with 9 bases between. The CDR3 sequence: CSVGLAPGELFF. The CDR3, as DNA: TGCAGCGTTGGGCTAGCCCCCGGGGAGCTGTTTTTT.

This clonotype was seen only a few times. The chain joins TRBV25-1 to TRBJ2-5; perhaps D is TRBD1 or TRBD2 (5 bases each). V lost 2 bases and J 2 bases, leaving 15 bases between the germline ends. CDR3 length: 16 amino acids. Germline CDR1 reads MGHDK; CDR2 reads SYGVNS. CDR3 residues: CASSEKGLTGQETQYF. DNA of the CDR3: TGTGCCAGCAGTGAAAAGGGGCTCACGGGACAAGAGACCCAGTACTTC.

This clonotype came up many times. The chain links TRBV4-2 to TRBJ2-7; D is perhaps TRBD1 or TRBD2 (6 bases each). Deletions cut 3 bases from V and 0 bases from J, with 18 bases between. Per germline, CDR1 LGHNA and CDR2 YNFKEQ. The CDR3 extends over 17 amino acids. The CDR3 DNA reads TGTGCCAGCAGCCACGAAAACGAGGGGGGAAGCTCCTACGAGCAGTACTTC. Its protein is CASSHENEGGSSYEQYF.

This clonotype was seen many times. This chain links TRBV6-1 with TRBJ1-1; possible D gene TRBD1, 6 bases. Trimming cost V 1 base and J 3 bases, with 9 bases left between them. The CDR3 is 14 residues long. Germline values: CDR1 MNHNS, CDR2 SASEGT. In nucleotides, the CDR3 is TGTGCCAGCAGTGAAGACAGGGAAGACACTGAAGCTTTCTTT. It specifies CASSEDREDTEAFF.

This clonotype was seen more than once but under ten times. The rearrangement uses TRBV28 and TRBJ1-5; 8 bases fit TRBD1. This CDR3 has 13 amino acids. Germline V CDR1 and CDR2: MDHEN, SYDVKM. The trim removed 8 bases at V and 2 bases at J, leaving 2 bases unmatched. CDR3 sequence (DNA): TGTGCCAGCCACAGGGGGGGCAATCAGCCCCAGCATTTT. Residues: CASHRGGNQPQHF. Variable domain in full (rest from reference TRBV28 and TRBJ1-5): DVKVTQSSRYLVKRTGEKVFLECVQDMDHENMFWYRQDPGLGLRLIYFSYDVKMKEKGDIPEGYSVSREKKERFSLILESASTNQTSMYLCASHRGGNQPQHFGDGTRLSIL.